This T cell receptor beta chain derives from a study of blood T cell repertoires in COVID-19 (dated by TCRdb to the early 2020s). In the study overall: Samples covering the acute and convalescent phases of COVID-19 were provided by collaborators in the United States, Italy and Spain. The material from the prospective study consisted of cDNA or gDNA derived from T cells, B-cell-depleted T cells, or PBMCs. Deeply sampled blood TCRbeta repertoires from subjects exposed to, actively infected with, or recovered from COVID-19 were included in the dataset. The repertoires were released in a freely available public database intended as a resource for research on the immune response to SARS-CoV-2. Samples were obtained from the ongoing ImmuneRACE study (first 160 participants) and from over 1,000 subjects provided by 6 global collaborators. Sample metadata almost always included a de-identified subject ID, COVID-19 status, age in years and sex. HLA class I and class II types, where available, came from metadata supplied by the sample provider rather than from assay-based typing.

Collaborating institutions collected whole blood in K2EDTA tubes following their own protocols. Collaborator samples were shipped for TCRbeta analysis as frozen whole blood, isolated PBMCs, or DNA extracted from either sample type. The immunoSEQ Assay, a bias-controlled multiplex PCR, was used to amplify TCRbeta CDR3 regions from genomic DNA. Per the source publication's procedure: Within the assay, amplification of reference gene primers was used to estimate how many nucleated cells each sample contained. To quantify the absolute abundance of each unique TCRbeta CDR3 rearrangement, sequence reads were collapsed and filtered. For each sample, productive Simpson clonality was calculated by taking the square root of Simpson's diversity index across productive rearrangements. The table was pulled from immuneACCESS by TCRdb, which kept in-frame rearrangements only. Such tables lose some clones; where checked, under half of the loss comes from unresolved V genes, and the rest has no known cause. The V and J calls and clone size were taken over from that table, and D and trimming were inferred from the DNA. The sample table lists approximately 320,000 clones, 85% of them with a count of one. 7.2% of the sample is in the top ten clones.

In regard to this clone: The target of this receptor is not known. Per-base quality was not reported, and no clone a single base away is much larger than it.

Measured from the cysteine to the phenylalanine, the CDR3 is 16 residues long. Left in the record is the CDR3 DNA by itself, 48 bases read in frame from the first base. Paper-wide results and their limitations: Clinical and demographic metadata were provided uncurated, with the amount varying by source and participant.

The clonotype originates from a human donor in a cohort sampled during active COVID-19. The chain is made from TRBV21-1 and TRBJ2-1; TRBD1, the table's D call, was not compared with the DNA. TRBV21-1 is a pseudogene locus. The sequenced material came from peripheral blood. The nucleotide sequence is given as TGTGCCAGCAGCATTCACAGGGGCTCCCCGTACAATGAGCAGTTCTTC. It translates as CASSIHRGSPYNEQFF.